Described below is a single T cell receptor beta chain sequence and its context. This sample is part of a study of Ad26.COV2.S vaccination and SARS-CoV-2 variants. At the level of the study: Donor was assigned to the Ad26.COV2.S arm of trial COV1001. Intramuscularly, Ad26.COV2.S was given either once or twice, 56 days apart.

Treatment described: some 20 received Ad26.COV2.S at low or high dose, single or two shots; about 5 received placebo; per-sample allocation not given. Sampling was performed 63 days after the first vaccine or placebo injection. An Ad26 vector expressing Wuhan-strain SARS-CoV-2 spike served as the vaccine. Sequencing used immunoSEQ multiplex PCR; TCRdb keeps in-frame clones, though not all of them. The table has 380,000 or so clones, 83% seen once. The sequencing here drew on peripheral blood, taken in a trial of Ad26.COV2.S vaccine versus placebo. The receptor was derived from a person between 18 and 59 years old who received the Ad26.COV2.S COVID-19 vaccine or a placebo.

CDR3: CAWASGYVNQPQHF. The CDR3 coding sequence is TGTGCCTGGGCCTCGGGGTACGTCAATCAGCCCCAGCATTTT. The chain carries TRBV30 and TRBJ1-5; D is unclear. Germline CDR1 and CDR2: GTSNPN and SVGIG (reference sequence). This CDR3 contains 14 residues. Trimming left V 5 bases short and J 3 bases short, with 14 bases between.